This record covers a single TCR beta chain. Antigen specificity is unknown. This CDR3 has 16 amino acids. Germline lookup yields CDR1 LGHDT and CDR2 YNNKEL (reference sequence). Trimming took off 0 bases at V and 4 bases at J, with 13 bases between the two ends. This entry belongs to a study of post-analysis software for immune sequencing data. Overall study results and limits: Among 4 or 5 TRBV segments more frequent in patients than controls were TRBV5-6, TRBV5-1 and TRBV20-1. Multiple sclerosis was associated with a significant reduction in normalized Chao1 diversity relative to controls.

Built from TCR beta cDNA, the libraries had unique molecular identifiers in them. Each batch of roughly 0.95 to 10 million T cells produced some 450,000 cDNA molecules. Using its own MiXCR run on the PCR reads, TCRdb lists one record per CDR3 protein. The table includes some 890,000 distinct CDR3 sequences, approximately 53% detected once. The chain joins TRBV3-1 to TRBJ2-1; D is possibly TRBD1 or TRBD2 (5 bases each). This TCR was sampled from a girl between 5 and 17 years old with multiple sclerosis. Sequenced input: blood. The CDR3 reads CASSQEGVGVYNEQFF. The DNA of the CDR3 is TGTGCCAGCAGCCAAGAGGGTGTGGGGGTTTACAATGAGCAGTTCTTC.